This T cell receptor (delta chain) was observed in a study of gamma-delta T cells after stem cell transplantation. Germline lookup yields CDR1 GEAIGNYY and CDR2 EKD. The CDR3 contains 17 residues. TCRdb applied CATT to the RT-PCR reads for clone calling. The sample contains about 800 delta-chain clones, roughly 1.2% of which appear only once. This clone was counted a few times. The protein in TCRdb stems from a much larger clone and differs at residue 13 from this DNA's translation, likely a read error; here the protein is translated from the DNA. The specimen was gamma-delta T cells. The TCR comes from a human donor. It is not recorded whose cells these are; they may come from a transplant donor. The rearrangement joins TRDV2 to TRDJ1, with 8 positions matching TRDD3. The CDR3 sequence: CACDTVGLGGNTVKLIF. The DNA of the CDR3 is TGTGCCTGTGACACCGTCGGACTGGGGGGAAACACCGTTAAACTCATCTTT.